This T cell receptor (beta chain) was captured by sequencing in a study of PD-1 blockade in classical Hodgkin lymphoma. Time point reported: cycle 4 day 1 (C4D1), after more than five weeks of nivolumab. Each patient experienced a relapse that followed autologous stem cell transplantation, and brentuximab vedotin exposure varied. Sequencing was performed with immunoSEQ multiplex PCR; in TCRdb, only in-frame clones are kept and a portion is missing. This table holds tens of thousands of clones, nearly 90% found once. Germline V gives CDR1 KGHSH, CDR2 LQKENI. The V gene lost 5 bases and the J gene lost 10 bases, with 9 bases spanning the gap. This CDR3 comprises 12 residues.

Specimen: peripheral blood mononuclear cells (PBMCs), collected before the fourth cycle of nivolumab. The gene calls are TRBV18 and TRBJ1-6; tentative D call: TRBD1 (5 bases). The source of this sequence is a human donor with classical Hodgkin lymphoma. The CDR3 nucleotides read TGTGCCAGCTCATCCAGGGAATCACCCCTCCACTTT. Amino acids: CASSSRESPLHF.